These 2 T cell receptor beta chains originate from one sample sequenced in a study of blood T cell repertoires in COVID-19. The table came from immunoSEQ multiplex PCR; TCRdb's copy has only in-frame clones and leaves some out. The sample lists approximately 50,000 clones, approximately 75% seen once, with around a third in the top ten. Sequencing input: peripheral blood. The source of these receptors is a man in his sixties with COVID-19, enrolled during active disease.

The gene calls are TRBV11-3 and TRBJ2-7; 8 nucleotides agree with TRBD2. With V trimmed by 1 base and J by 0 bases, 5 bases remained unmatched. This CDR3 has 16 residues. Looked up from germline, CDR1 is SGHNT and CDR2 is YENEEA. Here the CDR3 reads CASSLVRTSFSYEQYF. Here the CDR3 DNA reads TGTGCCAGCAGCTTAGTGCGGACTAGCTTCTCCTACGAGCAGTACTTC. The whole variable domain, remainder taken from reference TRBV11-3 and TRBJ2-7, is EAGVVQSPRYKIIEKKQPVAFWCNPISGHNTLYWYLQNLGQGPELLIRYENEEAVDDSQLPKDRFSAERLKGVDSTLKIQPAELGDSAVYLCASSLVRTSFSYEQYFGPGTRLTVT.

The rearrangement uses TRBV10-3 and TRBJ1-2, with D possibly being TRBD1 (6 bases). The ends were cut back, 8 bases at V and 6 bases at J, with 19 bases in the middle. This CDR3 comprises 14 residues. The germline V gene encodes CDR1 ENHRY and CDR2 SYGVKD. CDR3 bases: TGTGCCATCCACACGGACAGCGCCTTTGATGGCTACACCTTC. This codes for CAIHTDSAFDGYTF.